This T cell receptor (beta chain) was found in a study of T cells in Graves' hyperthyroidism and ophthalmopathy. V lost 4 bases and J lost 0, with 14 bases in between. CDR3 length: 16 amino acids. Germline CDR1 reads LGHNA; CDR2 reads YNFKEQ. This clonotype showed up just a few times. Hyperthyroidism had been newly diagnosed in patients aged 18 to 65, and its duration was under 2 months. Amplified TCR beta CDR3 regions derived from RNA transcripts. HTBI primers drove first-round RT-PCR of the TCR CDR3. TCRdb reprocessed the multiplex PCR reads via MiXCR and lists one record per CDR3 protein. The sample yields 350,000 to 400,000 distinct CDR3 sequences, approximately 15% seen once.

V and J are TRBV4-2 and TRBJ2-3, with TRBD1 as a possible D gene (5 bases). The receptor's source is a woman in her thirties with Graves' hyperthyroidism. Sequenced sample: blood. CDR3 loop: CASSLGLDTSTDTQYF. The CDR3 DNA reads TGTGCCAGCAGCCTCGGTCTGGACACTAGCACAGATACGCAGTATTTT.